Following are 8 T cell receptor beta chains from one sample sequenced in a study of cytomegalovirus exposure and HLA in healthy donors. PCR was performed using 60 Vbeta and 13 Jbeta primers. The method was immunoSEQ multiplex PCR; TCRdb's version includes in-frame clones alone and lacks a portion of them. The table counts 150,000 or so clones; over 1.5% lies in the top ten. The sequenced sample was PBMCs. All receptors derive from a middle-aged woman in good health and CMV-seropositive.

V is TRBV28 and J is TRBJ1-2; no definite D call. V lost 5 bases to trimming and J lost 1 base, with 8 bases between them. Germline CDR1 and CDR2: MDHEN and SYDVKM. This CDR3 contains 13 residues. DNA of the CDR3: TGTGCCAGCAGTCTTAACTATAACTATGGCTACACCTTC. Translating it yields CASSLNYNYGYTF.

The chain couples TRBV19 to TRBJ1-5; 9 bases are shared with TRBD1. V lost 2 bases, J lost 2 bases, and 4 bases stayed unmatched. The germline gives CDR1 LNHDA, CDR2 SQIVND (reference sequence). The CDR3 runs to 16 residues. The chain's CDR3 is CASSIIWTGGNQPQHF. The CDR3 nucleotides read TGTGCCAGTAGTATAATTTGGACAGGGGGCAATCAGCCCCAGCATTTT.

The rearrangement uses TRBV28 and TRBJ2-1; tentatively, D is TRBD2 (6 bases). Trimming removed 6 bases at V and 2 bases at J, with 14 bases between. CDR3 length: 15 amino acids. Per germline, CDR1 MDHEN and CDR2 SYDVKM. The chain's CDR3 is CASRRSGRPYNEQFF. The CDR3 nucleotides read TGTGCCAGCAGAAGAAGCGGGCGTCCCTACAATGAGCAGTTCTTC. The full variable domain, in which reference TRBV28 and TRBJ2-1 provide the parts outside the CDR3, is DVKVTQSSRYLVKRTGEKVFLECVQDMDHENMFWYRQDPGLGLRLIYFSYDVKMKEKGDIPEGYSVSREKKERFSLILESASTNQTSMYLCASRRSGRPYNEQFFGPGTRLTVL.

The chain is built from TRBV5-5 and TRBJ2-2; D is perhaps TRBD2 (6 bases). The germline gives CDR1 SGHKS, CDR2 YYEKEE (reference sequence). The CDR3 is made up of 16 amino acids. Trimming shortened V by 0 bases and J by 4 bases, and 13 bases separated the two germline ends. In DNA, the CDR3 is TGTGCCAGCAGCTTGGGCGGGAAGAGGGGCACCGGGGAGCTGTTTTTT. Protein product: CASSLGGKRGTGELFF.

The chain recombines TRBV7-8 with TRBJ1-1, with D possibly matching TRBD1 (6 bases). The CDR3 is 14 amino acids. CDR1 SGHVS and CDR2 FQNEAQ come from the germline V gene. The V gene lost 8 bases and the J gene lost 4 bases, with 17 bases spanning the gap. The CDR3 DNA reads TGTGCCAGCTCAGCTACAGGGATGACCACTGAAGCTTTCTTT. Amino acids: CASSATGMTTEAFF.

The chain couples TRBV5-1 to TRBJ1-5, with a tentative D call TRBD1 (6 bases). Looked up from germline, CDR1 is SGHRS and CDR2 is YFSETQ. V lost 0 bases, J lost 0 bases, and 10 bases lay in between. The CDR3 spans 16 residues. CDR3 coding DNA: TGCGCCAGCAGCTTGGGTACAGGGAATAGCAATCAGCCCCAGCATTTT. Protein sequence: CASSLGTGNSNQPQHF.

As DNA, the CDR3 is TGTGCCAGCAGCCGGGACAGGGGACTTCCTAATGAGCAGTTCTTC. Translating gives CASSRDRGLPNEQFF. The chain carries TRBV7-9 and TRBJ2-1; 10 bases align to TRBD1. Germline V gene data show CDR1 as SEHNR and CDR2 as FQNEAQ (reference sequence). There are 15 residues in the CDR3. Losses at the gene ends were 5 bases for V and 7 bases for J; bases not matched to a gene: 8.

The chain links TRBV5-1 to TRBJ1-4, with 7 positions matching TRBD1. The junction had 5 bases not matched to a gene; V was cut back by 6 bases and J by 3 bases. CDR1 and CDR2 from the germline V gene are SGHRS and YFSETQ. CDR3 size: 14 residues. The CDR3 sequence: CASKTGTANEKLFF. CDR3 nucleotides: TGCGCCAGCAAGACAGGGACAGCTAATGAAAAACTGTTTTTT.